A selection of T cell receptor beta chains follows, all from one sample in a study of cytomegalovirus exposure and HLA in healthy donors. Clones were sequenced by immunoSEQ multiplex PCR, and TCRdb holds only the in-frame ones, with some missing. The sample holds under 150,000 clones; approximately 10% are singletons and the top ten take roughly 7%. Sequenced sample: PBMCs. Receptors were obtained from a woman between 35 and 50 years old in good health and CMV-seropositive. Each CDR3 is given with its conserved first and last residue. A D gene is named only where the DNA matches it firmly. Clone size appears in some rows only: once, few, many, or a class for an expanded clone.

D: TRBD1
J: TRBJ1-4
V: TRBV5-5
size: few
CDR3: CASSWTGTNEKLFF
DNA: TGTGCCAGCAGCTGGACAGGGACTAATGAAAAACTGTTTTTT

D: TRBD1
J: TRBJ1-2
V: TRBV2
size: few
CDR3: CASSEGQGFYGYTF
DNA: TGTGCCAGCAGTGAAGGACAGGGCTTCTATGGCTACACCTTC

D: .
J: TRBJ1-1
V: TRBV10-3
size: .
CDR3: CAISEGQHTEAFF
DNA: TGTGCCATCAGTGAGGGACAGCACACTGAAGCTTTCTTT

D: .
J: TRBJ1-1
V: TRBV18
size: .
CDR3: CASSQNQPGHPNTEAFF
DNA: TGTGCCAGCTCACAAAACCAACCGGGACATCCGAACACTGAAGCTTTCTTT

D: TRBD1
J: TRBJ2-7
V: TRBV5-4
size: few
CDR3: CASSRNRGSYEQYF
DNA: TGTGCCAGCAGCAGAAACAGGGGCTCCTACGAGCAGTACTTC

D: .
J: TRBJ2-5
V: TRBV5-7
size: few
CDR3: CASSFSQGLETQYF
DNA: TGTGCCAGCAGCTTTTCGCAGGGCCTAGAGACCCAGTACTTC

D: TRBD2
J: TRBJ2-3
V: TRBV10-2
size: .
CDR3: CASSAGLAGSTDTQYF
DNA: TGCGCCAGCAGTGCGGGCCTAGCGGGGAGCACAGATACGCAGTATTTT

D: .
J: TRBJ2-7
V: TRBV29-1
size: few
CDR3: CSVRYSTYEQYF
DNA: TGCAGCGTCCGTTACAGTACCTACGAGCAGTACTTC

D: .
J: TRBJ1-2
V: TRBV27
size: .
CDR3: CASSLAGANYGYTF
DNA: TGTGCCAGCAGTTTGGCAGGGGCTAACTATGGCTACACCTTC

D: TRBD1
J: TRBJ2-5
V: TRBV7-2
size: .
CDR3: CASSRDRLETQYF
DNA: TGTGCCAGCAGCCGGGACAGGTTGGAGACCCAGTACTTC

D: .
J: TRBJ1-2
V: TRBV29-1
size: .
CDR3: CSVERGSGGVGYGYTF
DNA: TGCAGCGTTGAAAGGGGATCGGGAGGGGTGGGGTATGGCTACACCTTC

D: TRBD2
J: TRBJ2-4
V: TRBV23-1
size: .
CDR3: CASSLLAGPPSSKNIQYF
DNA: TGCGCCAGCAGTCTACTAGCGGGACCACCCTCGTCCAAAAACATTCAGTACTTC

D: TRBD1
J: TRBJ2-5
V: TRBV5-1
size: few
CDR3: CASSLTGTVWTQYF
DNA: TGCGCCAGCAGCTTGACTGGGACAGTTTGGACCCAGTACTTC

D: TRBD2
J: TRBJ2-1
V: TRBV2
size: few
CDR3: CASSDRGEGMLSDEQFF
DNA: TGTGCCAGCAGTGATCGAGGGGAGGGAATGTTATCCGATGAGCAGTTCTTC

D: .
J: TRBJ2-2
V: TRBV29-1
size: .
CDR3: CSVDRGYTGELFF
DNA: TGCAGCGTTGACCGGGGGTACACCGGGGAGCTGTTTTTT

D: TRBD2
J: TRBJ2-3
V: TRBV6-1
size: few
CDR3: CASSGRTSGVTDTQYF
DNA: TGTGCCAGCAGTGGACGAACTAGCGGGGTAACAGATACGCAGTATTTT

D: .
J: TRBJ2-3
V: TRBV9
size: few
CDR3: CASSQGSFSTDTQYF
DNA: TGTGCCAGCAGCCAGGGGTCCTTCAGCACAGATACGCAGTATTTT

D: .
J: TRBJ1-4
V: TRBV5-6
size: few
CDR3: CASSFAPQTEKLFF
DNA: TGTGCCAGCAGCTTCGCGCCCCAAACCGAAAAACTGTTTTTT

D: .
J: TRBJ2-1
V: TRBV5-8
size: .
CDR3: CASSSVWDTEYNEQFF
DNA: TGTGCCAGCAGTTCTGTGTGGGACACGGAGTACAATGAGCAGTTCTTC

D: .
J: TRBJ1-4
V: TRBV6-5
size: few
CDR3: CASSYSSDEKLFF
DNA: TGTGCCAGCAGTTACTCGTCGGATGAAAAACTGTTTTTT

D: TRBD1
J: TRBJ1-2
V: TRBV19
size: few
CDR3: CASSGTGGYGYTF
DNA: TGTGCCAGTAGTGGGACAGGGGGGTATGGCTACACCTTC

D: .
J: TRBJ2-7
V: TRBV2
size: .
CDR3: CASSGSHRGLVYEQYF
DNA: TGTGCCAGCAGTGGATCCCATAGAGGCCTAGTCTACGAGCAGTACTTC

D: TRBD2
J: TRBJ2-7
V: TRBV5-1
size: .
CDR3: CASSGAGGSYEQYF
DNA: TGCGCCAGCAGCGGAGCGGGGGGATCCTACGAGCAGTACTTC

D: .
J: TRBJ1-4
V: TRBV15
size: few
CDR3: CATSRGGGFINEKLFF
DNA: TGTGCCACCAGCAGAGGGGGAGGGTTTATTAATGAAAAACTGTTTTTT

D: TRBD1
J: TRBJ2-2
V: TRBV7-2
size: .
CDR3: CASSSGQYTGELFF
DNA: TGTGCCAGCAGCTCGGGACAGTACACCGGGGAGCTGTTTTTT

D: .
J: TRBJ1-4
V: TRBV6-1
size: few
CDR3: CASSEKGEGEKLFF
DNA: TGTGCCAGCAGTGAGAAGGGAGAGGGAGAAAAACTGTTTTTT

D: TRBD2
J: TRBJ2-5
V: TRBV6-1
size: few
CDR3: CASSGGLAGSAGETQYF
DNA: TGTGCCAGCAGTGGGGGACTAGCGGGGTCCGCCGGGGAGACCCAGTACTTC

D: .
J: TRBJ2-7
V: TRBV5-1
size: few
CDR3: CASSLAAGATNEQYF
DNA: TGCGCCAGCAGCTTGGCCGCAGGGGCCACGAACGAGCAGTACTTC

D: TRBD1
J: TRBJ1-3
V: TRBV18
size: .
CDR3: CASSPTGAGNTIYF
DNA: TGTGCCAGCTCCCCGACAGGGGCTGGAAACACCATATATTTT

D: .
J: TRBJ1-2
V: TRBV25-1
size: few
CDR3: CASSDERGYGYTF
DNA: TGTGCCAGCAGTGATGAAAGGGGCTATGGCTACACCTTC

D: TRBD2
J: TRBJ2-2
V: TRBV2
size: few
CDR3: CASSGLAVNTGELFF
DNA: TGTGCCAGCAGTGGACTAGCCGTTAACACCGGGGAGCTGTTTTTT

D: TRBD1
J: TRBJ2-7
V: TRBV7-8
size: .
CDR3: CASSSTGVAEQYF
DNA: TGTGCCAGCAGCTCAACAGGGGTGGCCGAGCAGTACTTC

D: .
J: TRBJ2-3
V: TRBV10-1
size: .
CDR3: CASSAPAGTDTQYF
DNA: TGCGCCAGCAGTGCACCGGCGGGAACAGATACGCAGTATTTT

D: .
J: TRBJ1-5
V: TRBV7-6
size: few
CDR3: CASSPSSSGGLGQPQHF
DNA: TGTGCCAGCAGCCCATCTTCGTCGGGGGGCTTGGGGCAGCCCCAGCATTTT

D: .
J: TRBJ2-2
V: TRBV18
size: .
CDR3: CAAGLQANTGELFF
DNA: TGTGCCGCGGGGCTACAGGCGAACACCGGGGAGCTGTTTTTT

D: .
J: TRBJ1-3
V: TRBV11-3
size: few
CDR3: CASSLGREYSGNTIYF
DNA: TGTGCCAGCAGCCTGGGCCGGGAATACTCTGGAAACACCATATATTTT

D: TRBD2
J: TRBJ2-4
V: TRBV6-5
size: .
CDR3: CASSYGGEGIQYF
DNA: TGTGCCAGCAGTTATGGTGGGGAGGGCATTCAGTACTTC

D: .
J: TRBJ1-4
V: TRBV2
size: few
CDR3: CASSDPGRGATNEKLFF
DNA: TGTGCCAGCAGTGACCCAGGCAGGGGCGCAACTAATGAAAAACTGTTTTTT

D: .
J: TRBJ1-4
V: TRBV5-1
size: .
CDR3: CASSLAAQNNEKLFF
DNA: TGCGCCAGCAGCTTGGCCGCGCAAAATAATGAAAAACTGTTTTTT

D: TRBD1
J: TRBJ2-7
V: TRBV5-6
size: few
CDR3: CASSSWAGGLYEQYF
DNA: TGTGCCAGCAGCTCCTGGGCAGGGGGCCTCTACGAGCAGTACTTC

D: .
J: TRBJ2-6
V: TRBV11-2
size: few
CDR3: CASSLDRLVGANVLTF
DNA: TGTGCCAGCAGCTTAGATCGGCTAGTAGGGGCCAACGTCCTGACTTTC

D: TRBD1
J: TRBJ1-5
V: TRBV5-1
size: few
CDR3: CASRPGQGIEPQHF
DNA: TGCGCCAGCAGACCGGGACAGGGGATAGAGCCCCAGCATTTT

D: .
J: TRBJ2-7
V: TRBV11-2
size: .
CDR3: CASQKSSYEQYF
DNA: TGTGCCAGCCAAAAGAGCTCCTACGAGCAGTACTTC

D: .
J: TRBJ2-3
V: TRBV9
size: .
CDR3: CASSVGSSVVTDTQYF
DNA: TGTGCCAGCAGCGTAGGGTCGTCGGTAGTCACAGATACGCAGTATTTT